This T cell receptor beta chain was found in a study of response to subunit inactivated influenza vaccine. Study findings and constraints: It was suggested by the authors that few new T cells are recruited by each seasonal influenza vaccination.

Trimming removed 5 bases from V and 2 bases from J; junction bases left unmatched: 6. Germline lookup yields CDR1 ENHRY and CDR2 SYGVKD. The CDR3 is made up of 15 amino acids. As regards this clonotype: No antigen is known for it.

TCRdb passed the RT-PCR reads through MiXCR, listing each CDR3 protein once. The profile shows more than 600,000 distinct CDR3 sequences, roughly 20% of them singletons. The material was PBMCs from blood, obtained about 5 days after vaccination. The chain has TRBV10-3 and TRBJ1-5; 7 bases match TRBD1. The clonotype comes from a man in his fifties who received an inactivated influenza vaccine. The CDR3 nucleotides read TGTGCCATCAGTAGTACAGGGGAAGGCAATCAGCCCCAGCATTTT. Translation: CAISSTGEGNQPQHF.